This T cell receptor beta chain derives from a study of blood T cell repertoires in COVID-19. This clone was recorded only once. V lost 4 bases and J lost 3; bases outside the gene matches: 6. The CDR3 is 14 residues long. Germline V gene lookup returns CDR1 LNHDA and CDR2 SQIVND (reference sequence). Methods used by the authors: The authors estimated nucleated cell counts from reference gene primer amplification. Produced via immunoSEQ multiplex PCR; TCRdb's table is partial and in-frame only. V and J calls and clone size are given by that table; D and trimming were obtained from the DNA. The table includes around 310,000 clones, about 90% detected once. Enrolment of Seattle patients took place during active infection, and they were followed longitudinally.

This chain uses TRBV19 with TRBJ2-7; 7 bases match TRBD1. This TCR derives from a woman in her 40s with COVID-19, enrolled during active disease. The source material was peripheral blood. The CDR3 spells CASSTGDRYYEQYF. Here the CDR3 DNA reads TGTGCCAGTAGTACCGGGGACAGATACTACGAGCAGTACTTC.